The 3 T cell receptor beta chains reported below all come from one sample, sequenced in a study of blood T cell repertoires in COVID-19 (dated by TCRdb to about 2020). The library was produced with the immunoSEQ multiplex PCR assay. TCRdb retrieved this table from immuneACCESS and kept in-frame rearrangements only. Not all clones are present; in checked studies, unresolved V genes account for under half, and no reason is known for the remainder. For this sample the table gives around 300,000 clones, of which approximately 91% were detected only once. The ten largest clones capture approximately 1% of the sample. Material: PBMCs or T cells enriched from blood (not recorded which). The source is a woman aged 25 to 39 who had recovered from COVID-19.

DNA for the CDR3: TGTGCCAGCGGTTGGTCGGTCAATCAGCCCCAGCATTTT. It specifies CASGWSVNQPQHF. This sequence joins TRBV27 and TRBJ1-5; D unresolved. Germline values: CDR1 MNHEY, CDR2 SMNVEV (reference sequence). V lost 8 bases, J lost 3 bases, and 11 bases lay in between. The CDR3 has 13 residues.

The CDR3 spells CASSPLAGISYEQYF. CDR3 nucleotides: TGTGCCAGCAGCCCCCTAGCGGGAATTTCCTACGAGCAGTACTTC. The chain links TRBV14 to TRBJ2-7; TRBD2 matches 9 bases. The V gene's germline CDR1 is SGHDN and CDR2 FVKESK. V gave up 4 bases and J gave up 1 base; unmatched junction bases: 5. The CDR3 is made up of 15 amino acids.

The gene calls are TRBV3-1 (or the pseudogene TRBV3-2) and TRBJ2-4; 9 bases map to TRBD2. CDR1 LGHDT and CDR2 YNNKEL come from the germline V gene (reference sequence). The CDR3 length is 14 residues. With 3 bases clipped from V and 7 bases from J, the junction kept 4 bases outside the gene matches. CDR3 DNA sequence: TGTGCCAGCAGCCACGGCGGGAGGGGTAACATTCAGTACTTC. Encoded protein: CASSHGGRGNIQYF.